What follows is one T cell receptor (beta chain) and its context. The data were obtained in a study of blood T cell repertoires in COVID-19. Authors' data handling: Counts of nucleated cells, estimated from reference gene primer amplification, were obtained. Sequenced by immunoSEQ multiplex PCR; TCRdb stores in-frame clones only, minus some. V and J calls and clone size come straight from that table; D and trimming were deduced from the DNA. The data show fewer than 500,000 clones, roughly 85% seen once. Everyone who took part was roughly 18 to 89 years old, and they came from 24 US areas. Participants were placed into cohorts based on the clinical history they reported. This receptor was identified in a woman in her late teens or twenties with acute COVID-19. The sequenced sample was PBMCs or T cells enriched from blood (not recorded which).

The CDR3 nucleotides read TGTGCCAGTAGTATAGTTCTAGTCAACAATGAGCAGTTCTTC. Translated: CASSIVLVNNEQFF. The chain joins TRBV19 to TRBJ2-1; the D is unclear. The length of the CDR3 is 14 residues. Trimming stripped 1 base from V and 5 bases from J, with 9 bases between. From germline, CDR1 is LNHDA and CDR2 SQIVND (reference sequence).